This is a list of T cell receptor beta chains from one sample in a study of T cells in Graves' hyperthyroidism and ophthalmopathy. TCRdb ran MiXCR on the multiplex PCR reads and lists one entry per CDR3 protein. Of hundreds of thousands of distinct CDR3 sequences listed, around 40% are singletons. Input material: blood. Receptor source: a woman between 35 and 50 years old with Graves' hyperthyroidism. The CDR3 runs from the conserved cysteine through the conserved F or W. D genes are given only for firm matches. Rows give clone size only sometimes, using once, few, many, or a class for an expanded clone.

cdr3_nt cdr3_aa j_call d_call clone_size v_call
TGTGCCAGCAGCAACAGGGGGCCCAGCTATGGCTACACCTTC CASSNRGPSYGYTF TRBJ1-2 TRBD1 - TRBV14
TGTGCCAGCCGGGGGTTCATGAACACTGAAGCTTTCTTT CASRGFMNTEAFF TRBJ1-1 - many TRBV14
TGTGCCAGCAGTTACTCATCCGGGACAGGGGCGGGAGAAGCTTTCTTT CASSYSSGTGAGEAFF TRBJ1-1 TRBD1 - TRBV6-5
TGCGCCAGCATGGGGCAGGAGGACACTGAAGCTTTCTTT CASMGQEDTEAFF TRBJ1-1 - few TRBV5-1
TGCGCCAGCAGCCAAGATCTGACAGCCGATTCACCCCTCCACTTT CASSQDLTADSPLHF TRBJ1-6 - many TRBV4-3
TGTGCCAGCAGCCGAAACTCCGCCGTAGGGGAACGAGAGGCCCAGTACTTC CASSRNSAVGEREAQYF TRBJ2-5 - - TRBV5-4
TGTGCCAGCAGCGACACCGGGATCTCCTACGAGCAGTACTTC CASSDTGISYEQYF TRBJ2-7 - few TRBV7-6
TGTGCCAGCAGCTCAAAACGACAGGGCTTATACACTGAAGCTTTCTTT CASSSKRQGLYTEAFF TRBJ1-1 TRBD1 few TRBV7-9
TGTGCCAGCAGCCCTGGACAGGCTAAAGGTCTCTATGGCTACACCTTC CASSPGQAKGLYGYTF TRBJ1-2 TRBD1 - TRBV5-4
TGTGCCAGCAGACAAGATACTGGAAACACCATATATTTT CASRQDTGNTIYF TRBJ1-3 - many TRBV2
TGTGCCATCAGTGTGGGACAGGGGCAAAAACTGTTTTTT CAISVGQGQKLFF TRBJ1-4 TRBD1 - TRBV10-3
TGTGCCAGCTCACCAGGGCCAGGTTCACCCCTCCACTTT CASSPGPGSPLHF TRBJ1-6 - many TRBV18
TGCGCCAGCAGCGCGTCGGGGGATGAGCAGTACTTC CASSASGDEQYF TRBJ2-7 - - TRBV5-1
TGCAGTGCTATGGAGACCAAAAACATTCAGTACTTC CSAMETKNIQYF TRBJ2-4 - - TRBV20-1
TGCAGCGTTGCCTCTGCTCCAGGGGGCTATCAAGAGACCCAGTACTTC CSVASAPGGYQETQYF TRBJ2-5 TRBD1 - TRBV29-1
TGTGCCAGCAGCTTAACCTGGGCCCCAGGGTCACCCCTCCACTTT CASSLTWAPGSPLHF TRBJ1-6 - - TRBV7-3
TGTGTCAGTAGTATAGATCGATCCATATCGCTCGGGAACACTGAAGCTTTCTTT CVSSIDRSISLGNTEAFF TRBJ1-1 - few TRBV19
TGCAGTGCTCGTAGTGGGACTAGCCGGGGGACAGATACGCAGTACTTC CSARSGTSRGTDTQYF TRBJ2-5 TRBD2 - TRBV20-1
TGTGCCAGCAGCCGCACCCTGACTAGCGGAGCCTACGAGCAGTACTTC CASSRTLTSGAYEQYF TRBJ2-7 TRBD2 few TRBV11-2
TGCAGCGTTGCAAGAACTCTGCGCACCGGGGAGCTGTTTTTT CSVARTLRTGELFF TRBJ2-2 - - TRBV29-1
TGTGCCAGCAGTTACTACGACTATGGCTACACCTTC CASSYYDYGYTF TRBJ1-2 - many TRBV6-5